The 21 T cell receptor beta chains listed next were all sequenced from one sample in a study of CD8 T cells in Susac syndrome. Random-hexamer reverse transcription was applied to about 0.5 to 1 ug RNA. TCRdb re-called the immunoSEQ multiplex PCR reads through MiXCR, storing one row per CDR3 protein. Among about 210,000 distinct CDR3 sequences listed, 95% were seen once. Input material: CD4+ T cells from PBMCs. The source is a human donor with multiple sclerosis.

V usage is TRBV7-7 and J usage is TRBJ1-5; D gene ambiguous. Deletions cut 4 bases from V and 4 bases from J, with 11 bases between. The CDR3 sequence is 14 residues long. Germline CDR1 SSHAT, CDR2 FNYEAQ (reference sequence). CDR3 residues: CASSSIRGNQPQHF. The CDR3 bases are TGTGCCAGCAGCTCTATAAGAGGAAATCAGCCCCAGCATTTT.

The V and J genes are TRBV2 and TRBJ2-1; D is unresolved. CDR3 length: 12 residues. Germline V CDR1 and CDR2: SNHLY, FYNNEI. Trimming shortened V by 2 bases and J by 10 bases, and 9 bases separated the two germline ends. CDR3 loop: CASSELGVEQFF. In DNA form, the CDR3 reads TGTGCCAGCAGTGAACTAGGAGTGGAGCAGTTCTTC.

As DNA, the CDR3 is TGTGCCAGTAGTATACGCGGCCCGCTGGGGACCCAGTACTTC. As protein: CASSIRGPLGTQYF. The V gene is TRBV19, the J gene TRBJ2-5, with no clear D. Deletions cut 2 bases from V and 7 bases from J, with 14 bases between. Germline V gives CDR1 LNHDA, CDR2 SQIVND (reference sequence). The CDR3 spans 14 residues.

This rearrangement joins TRBV23-1 to TRBJ1-6; no clear D gene. TRBV23-1 is classed as an ORF, of uncertain function. V was trimmed by 8 bases and J by 7 bases, leaving 6 bases between them. This CDR3 contains 11 residues. The CDR3 nucleotides are TGCGCCAGCCCCCACAATTCACCCCTCCACTTT. Protein sequence: CASPHNSPLHF.

This chain joins TRBV5-1 and TRBJ1-2, with 9 bases matching TRBD1. CDR1 is SGHRS, CDR2 YFSETQ, per germline. Trimming at V came to 0 bases and at J to 8 bases, leaving 8 bases not matched to a gene. This CDR3 spans 15 amino acids. CDR3 amino acids: CASSLVGQGYMGYTF. DNA for the CDR3: TGCGCCAGCAGCTTGGTAGGACAGGGGTATATGGGCTACACCTTC.

This chain joins TRBV14 and TRBJ2-3; D is ambiguous. Germline V CDR1 and CDR2: SGHDN, FVKESK. V lost 3 bases and J lost 0, with 7 bases in between. The CDR3 contains 14 residues. The CDR3 reads CASSQLLSTDTQYF. DNA for the CDR3: TGTGCCAGCAGCCAGCTCCTAAGCACAGATACGCAGTATTTT.

This chain links TRBV7-9 with TRBJ2-5; D is perhaps TRBD1 (5 bases). V was trimmed by 3 bases and J by 2 bases, leaving 7 bases between them. Germline-derived CDR1 and CDR2 are SEHNR and FQNEAQ (reference sequence). The CDR3 runs to 13 residues. CDR3 loop: CASSLDTQETQYF. In DNA, the CDR3 is TGTGCCAGCAGCTTGGACACTCAAGAGACCCAGTACTTC.

The chain has TRBV28 and TRBJ2-1; the D is unclear. CDR3 length equals 11 residues. The germline V gene encodes CDR1 MDHEN and CDR2 SYDVKM. CDR3 amino acids: CVSCGYNEQFF. The CDR3 DNA reads as TGTGTTAGCTGCGGTTACAATGAGCAGTTCTTC.

The chain uses TRBV14 and TRBJ1-3; D is ambiguous. Between the trimmed V and J ends, which lost 6 bases and 3 bases, there was a span of 0 bases. Germline V gene sequence: CDR1 SGHDN, CDR2 FVKESK. The CDR3 has 10 amino acids. CDR3 nucleotides: TGTGCCAGCAGTGGAAACACCATATATTTT. This translates into CASSGNTIYF.

The chain joins TRBV27 to TRBJ1-4; the D is unclear. Trimming cost V 6 bases and J 11 bases, with 16 bases left between them. The length of the CDR3 is 13 residues. The V gene's germline CDR1 is MNHEY and CDR2 SMNVEV (reference sequence). The CDR3 loop reads CASRQRLNGKLFF. The CDR3 DNA reads TGTGCCAGCAGACAGAGGCTTAATGGTAAACTGTTTTTT.

The chain links TRBV7-8 to TRBJ2-7, with 11 bases aligning to TRBD2. With 6 bases clipped from V and 0 bases from J, the junction kept 13 bases outside the gene matches. Germline V gene data show CDR1 as SGHVS and CDR2 as FQNEAQ. The CDR3 length is 18 residues. The CDR3 nucleotides read TGTGCCAGCAGTTCTACACTGGGGACTAGCGGCAACTCCTACGAGCAGTACTTC. It encodes CASSSTLGTSGNSYEQYF.

The gene calls are TRBV5-6 and TRBJ2-2; D is undetermined. Germline V CDR1 and CDR2: SGHDT, YYEEEE. Trimming stripped 7 bases from V and 1 base from J, with 8 bases between. CDR3 length: 13 amino acids. The CDR3 coding sequence is TGTGCCAGCGACTTCGAGAACACCGGGGAGCTGTTTTTT. This encodes CASDFENTGELFF. Full variable domain (missing parts from reference TRBV5-6 and TRBJ2-2): DAGVTQSPTHLIKTRGQQVTLRCSPKSGHDTVSWYQQALGQGPQFIFQYYEEEERQRGNFPDRFSGHQFPNYSSELNVNALLLGDSALYLCASDFENTGELFFGEGSRLTVL.

The chain combines TRBV6-6 with TRBJ2-3, with D unclear. CDR1 and CDR2 (germline): MNHNY, SVGAGI (reference sequence). CDR3 length: 14 amino acids. Trimming cost V 2 bases and J 2 bases, with 8 bases left between them. The CDR3 nucleotides are TGTGCCAGCAGTTACCAGGCCCTCACAGATACGCAGTATTTT. It specifies CASSYQALTDTQYF.

The rearrangement uses TRBV5-1 and TRBJ1-1, with TRBD1 identical over 7 bases. CDR1 SGHRS and CDR2 YFSETQ come from the germline V gene. This CDR3 region has 13 residues. With 4 bases clipped from V and 9 bases from J, the junction kept 9 bases outside the gene matches. For the CDR3, the DNA is TGCGCCAGCAGCGGGGGACAGTTAGTGCAAGCTTTCTTT. The encoded protein is CASSGGQLVQAFF.

J is TRBJ1-4 and V is TRBV5-1, with 7 bases that match TRBD1. The CDR3 sequence is 16 residues long. Germline assignment: CDR1 SGHRS and CDR2 YFSETQ. The junction had 12 bases not matched to a gene; V was cut back by 4 bases and J by 6 bases. CDR3 protein: CASSRDRTSAYEKLFF. CDR3 nucleotide sequence: TGCGCCAGCAGCCGGGACAGAACATCGGCGTATGAAAAACTGTTTTTT.

The chain is built from TRBV29-1 and TRBJ1-2; the D gene is possibly TRBD1 (6 bases). In germline, CDR1 is SQVTM, CDR2 ANQGSEA. The CDR3 runs to 13 residues. CDR3 sequence (DNA): TGCGGAGGGGAGGGACATCGAGGGTATGGCTACACCTTC. The encoded protein is CGGEGHRGYGYTF.

The CDR3 bases are TGTGCCAGCAGCCCCGGGACTAGCGGTCTTATTCAGTACTTC. It specifies CASSPGTSGLIQYF. V usage is TRBV9 and J usage is TRBJ2-4, with 11 bases aligning to TRBD2. The CDR3 has 14 residues. The germline gives CDR1 SGDLS, CDR2 YYNGEE. V was clipped by 4 bases and J by 10 bases; unmatched bases: 7.

The genes are TRBV7-2 and TRBJ2-7; 8 nucleotides agree with TRBD2. V lost 1 base and J lost 6; bases outside the gene matches: 5. The germline CDR1 and CDR2 sequences are SGHTA and FQGNSA. The CDR3 contains 14 residues. The CDR3 protein is CASSLDGRAPEQYF. CDR3 nucleotides: TGTGCCAGCAGCTTAGACGGGAGGGCTCCCGAGCAGTACTTC.

V usage is TRBV2 and J usage is TRBJ2-7; D call uncertain. This CDR3 comprises 12 residues. Looked up from germline, CDR1 is SNHLY and CDR2 is FYNNEI. Deletions cut 10 bases from V and 1 base from J, with 11 bases between. The CDR3 reads CAIKTTSYEQYF. The CDR3 bases are TGTGCCATAAAGACAACGTCCTACGAGCAGTACTTC.

The gene calls are TRBV11-3 and TRBJ2-1, with unresolved D. In germline, CDR1 is SGHNT, CDR2 YENEEA. The CDR3 sequence is 15 residues long. V gave up 5 bases and J gave up 5 bases, with 16 bases separating them. CDR3 region: CASSPTGSIDNEQFF. CDR3 nucleotides: TGTGCCAGCAGCCCCACCGGTAGCATCGACAATGAGCAGTTCTTC.

This clonotype was seen once. The V call is TRBV19, the J call TRBJ2-1; D unresolved. The germline V gene has CDR1 LNHDA and CDR2 SQIVND (reference sequence). This CDR3 region has 13 residues. Trimming left V 6 bases short and J 6 bases short, with 12 bases between. The CDR3 nucleotides are TGTGCCAGTAGCCCCCTCCTGGTCAATGAGCAGTTCTTC. Its translation: CASSPLLVNEQFF.